The clone carrying this TCR beta chain has a handful of counts. There are 15 residues in the CDR3. Per the germline V gene, CDR1 is SGHNT and CDR2 is YYREEE (reference sequence). Trimming stripped 0 bases from V and 0 bases from J, with 9 bases between. The data originate from a study of blood T cell repertoires in COVID-19. Original methodology: The authors estimated nucleated cell counts from reference gene primer amplification. The method was immunoSEQ multiplex PCR; TCRdb's version includes in-frame clones alone and lacks a portion of them. V, J and clone size were drawn from that table, and D and trimming were deduced from the DNA. Among 130,000 to 150,000 clones listed, approximately 90% were seen once.

This clonotype was sampled from a woman between 50 and 59 years old with acute or convalescent COVID-19. The sample was peripheral blood. The chain recombines TRBV5-4 with TRBJ1-1, with unresolved D. The CDR3 DNA is TGTGCCAGCAGCTTGGATCCGGGGTTGAACACTGAAGCTTTCTTT. Its translation is CASSLDPGLNTEAFF.